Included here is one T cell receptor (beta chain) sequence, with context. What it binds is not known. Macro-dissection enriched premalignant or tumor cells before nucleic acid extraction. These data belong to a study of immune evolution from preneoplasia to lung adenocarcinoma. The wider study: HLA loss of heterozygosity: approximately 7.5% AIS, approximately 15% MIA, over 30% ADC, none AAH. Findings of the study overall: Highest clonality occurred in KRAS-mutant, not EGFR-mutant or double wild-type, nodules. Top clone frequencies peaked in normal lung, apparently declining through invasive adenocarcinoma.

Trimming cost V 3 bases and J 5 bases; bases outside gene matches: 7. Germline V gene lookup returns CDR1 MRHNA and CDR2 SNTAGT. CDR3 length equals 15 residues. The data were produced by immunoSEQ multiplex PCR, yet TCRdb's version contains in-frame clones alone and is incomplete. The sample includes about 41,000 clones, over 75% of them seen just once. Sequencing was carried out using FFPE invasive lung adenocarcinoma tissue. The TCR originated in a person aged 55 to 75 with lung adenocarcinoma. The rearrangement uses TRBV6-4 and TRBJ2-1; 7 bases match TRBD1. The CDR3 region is CASSETGAADNEQFF. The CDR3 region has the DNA TGTGCCAGCAGTGAAACAGGGGCAGCTGACAATGAGCAGTTCTTC.